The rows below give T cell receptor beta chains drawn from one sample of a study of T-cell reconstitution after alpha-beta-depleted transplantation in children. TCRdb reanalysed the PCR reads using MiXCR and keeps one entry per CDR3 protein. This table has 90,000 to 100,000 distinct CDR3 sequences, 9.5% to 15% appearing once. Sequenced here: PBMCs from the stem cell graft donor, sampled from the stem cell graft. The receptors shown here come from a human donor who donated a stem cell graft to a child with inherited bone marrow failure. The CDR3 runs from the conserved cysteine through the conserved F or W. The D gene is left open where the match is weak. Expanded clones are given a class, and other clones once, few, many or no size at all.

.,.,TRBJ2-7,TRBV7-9,TGTGCCAGCACCGGTCGGGGCGGGTCGACGAAGGAGCAGTACTTC,CASTGRGGSTKEQYF
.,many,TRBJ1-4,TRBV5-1,TGCGCCAGCAGCTTGAGTTTTACTAAGGAGGAAAAACTGTTTTTT,CASSLSFTKEEKLFF
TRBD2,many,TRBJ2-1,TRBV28,TGTGCCAGCAGTTCCCAGCGGGAGGGTTATGAGCAGTTCTTC,CASSSQREGYEQFF
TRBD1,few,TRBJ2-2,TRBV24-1,TGTGCCACCAGTGAAAGACAGGGGTGGACCGGGGAGCTGTTTTTT,CATSERQGWTGELFF
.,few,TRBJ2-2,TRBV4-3,TGCGCCAGCAGCCAGGGGCAGGACGGAGCGAACACCGGGGAGCTGTTTTTT,CASSQGQDGANTGELFF
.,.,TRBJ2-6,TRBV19,TGTGCCAGTAGCCCACTGGGGTTCCTGAGCTCTGGGGCCAACGTCCTGACTTTC,CASSPLGFLSSGANVLTF
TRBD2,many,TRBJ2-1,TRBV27,TGTGCCAGCACCACTGGGGGGGCCTACAATGAGCAGTTCTTC,CASTTGGAYNEQFF
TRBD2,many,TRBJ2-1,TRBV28,TGTGCCAGCAGCTGGGGACTAGCTAGCAACAATGAGCAGTTCTTC,CASSWGLASNNEQFF
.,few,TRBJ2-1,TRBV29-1,TGCAGCGTTGAGGGGAGTACCGACAATGAGCAGTTCTTC,CSVEGSTDNEQFF
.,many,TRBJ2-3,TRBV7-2,TGTGCCAGCAGCTTAGAGCCTACCAGAAGGGATACGCAGTATTTT,CASSLEPTRRDTQYF
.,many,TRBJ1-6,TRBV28,TGTGCCAGCAGCCCAAATCGACTGCATAATTCACCCCTCCACTTT,CASSPNRLHNSPLHF